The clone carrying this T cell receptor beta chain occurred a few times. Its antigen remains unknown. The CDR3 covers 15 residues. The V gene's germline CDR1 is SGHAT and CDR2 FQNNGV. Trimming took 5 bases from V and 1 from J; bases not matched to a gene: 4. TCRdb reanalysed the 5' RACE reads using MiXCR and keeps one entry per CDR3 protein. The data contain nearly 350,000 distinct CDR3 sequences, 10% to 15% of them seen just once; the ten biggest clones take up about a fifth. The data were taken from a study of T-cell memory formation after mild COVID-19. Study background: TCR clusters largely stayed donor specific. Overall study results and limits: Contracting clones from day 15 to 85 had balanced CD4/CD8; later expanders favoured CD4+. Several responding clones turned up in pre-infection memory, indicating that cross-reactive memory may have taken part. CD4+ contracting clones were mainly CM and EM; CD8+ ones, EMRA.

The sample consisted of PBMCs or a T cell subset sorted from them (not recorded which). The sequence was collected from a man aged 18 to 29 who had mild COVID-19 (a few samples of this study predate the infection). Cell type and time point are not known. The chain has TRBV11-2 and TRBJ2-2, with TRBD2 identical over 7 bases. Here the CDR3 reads CASSPGGWNTGELFF. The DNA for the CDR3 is TGTGCCAGCAGCCCCGGGGGGTGGAACACCGGGGAGCTGTTTTTT.